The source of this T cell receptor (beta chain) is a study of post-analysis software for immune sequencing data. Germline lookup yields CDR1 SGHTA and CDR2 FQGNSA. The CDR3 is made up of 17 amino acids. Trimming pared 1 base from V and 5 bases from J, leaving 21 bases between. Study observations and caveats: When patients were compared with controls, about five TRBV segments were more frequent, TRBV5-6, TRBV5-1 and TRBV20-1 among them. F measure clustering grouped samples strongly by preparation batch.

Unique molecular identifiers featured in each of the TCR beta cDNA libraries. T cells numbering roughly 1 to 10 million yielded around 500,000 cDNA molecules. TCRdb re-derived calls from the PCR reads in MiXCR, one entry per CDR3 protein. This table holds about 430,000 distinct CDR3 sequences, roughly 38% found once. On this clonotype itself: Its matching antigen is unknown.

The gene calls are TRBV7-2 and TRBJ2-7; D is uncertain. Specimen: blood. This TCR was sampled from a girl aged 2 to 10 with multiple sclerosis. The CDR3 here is CASSLVGYGSTENEQYF. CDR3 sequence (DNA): TGTGCCAGCAGCTTAGTAGGGTATGGCTCGACCGAAAACGAGCAGTACTTC.